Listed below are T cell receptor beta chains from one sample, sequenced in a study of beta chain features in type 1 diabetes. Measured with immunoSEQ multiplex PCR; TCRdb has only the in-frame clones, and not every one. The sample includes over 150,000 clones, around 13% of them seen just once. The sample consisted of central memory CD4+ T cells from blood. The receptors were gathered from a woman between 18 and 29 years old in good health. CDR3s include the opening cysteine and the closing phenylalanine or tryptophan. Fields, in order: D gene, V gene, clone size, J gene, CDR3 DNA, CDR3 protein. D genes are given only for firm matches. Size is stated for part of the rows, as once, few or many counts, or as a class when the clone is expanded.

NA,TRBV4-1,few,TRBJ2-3,TGCGCCAGCAGCCAAGAAGGGCGGGGACCAGATACGCAGTATTTT,CASSQEGRGPDTQYF
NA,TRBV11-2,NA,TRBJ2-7,TGTGCCAGCAGCTCATACCTAGGCGAGCAGTACTTC,CASSSYLGEQYF
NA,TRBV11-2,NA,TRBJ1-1,TGTGCCAGCAGCTTAGTGAGGGAAGGCACTGAAGCTTTCTTT,CASSLVREGTEAFF
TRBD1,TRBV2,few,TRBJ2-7,TGTGCCTGGAGAGGGATAGGACAGGGTGATATCTACGAGCAGTACTTC,CAWRGIGQGDIYEQYF
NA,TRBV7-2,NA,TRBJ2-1,TGTGCCAGCAGCCCCCGGTACGGCTACAATGAGCAGTTCTTC,CASSPRYGYNEQFF
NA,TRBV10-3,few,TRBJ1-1,TGTGCCATCAGTCGACAGAATTCGAACACTGAAGCTTTCTTT,CAISRQNSNTEAFF
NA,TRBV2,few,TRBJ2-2,TGTGCCAGCAGCGTGGACAGCACCGGGGAGCTGTTTTTT,CASSVDSTGELFF
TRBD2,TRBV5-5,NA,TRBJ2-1,TGTGCCAGCAGCTCCTGGGGACTAGGCTCCTACAATGAGCAGTTCTTC,CASSSWGLGSYNEQFF
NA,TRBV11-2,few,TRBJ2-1,TGTGCCAGCAGCGCGACTAGACATGAGCAGTTCTTC,CASSATRHEQFF
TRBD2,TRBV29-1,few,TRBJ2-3,TGCAGCGTTCAAAACGGGGGGTTGAGTGGCACAGATACGCAGTATTTT,CSVQNGGLSGTDTQYF
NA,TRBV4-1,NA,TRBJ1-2,TGCGCCAGCAGCCAAGTCATAGTTCAGGGAAGTTCGGGCGGCTACACCTTC,CASSQVIVQGSSGGYTF
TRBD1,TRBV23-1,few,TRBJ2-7,TGCGCCAGCAGTCAATTAGGGCAGGGGGAAAACTACGAGCAGTACTTC,CASSQLGQGENYEQYF
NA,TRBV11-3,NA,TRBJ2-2,TGTGCCAGCAGCTTCGGGGTTGCCGGGGAGCTGTTTTTT,CASSFGVAGELFF
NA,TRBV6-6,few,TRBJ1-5,TGTGCCAGCAGTTACTCTTTGGGGGGGCAACAGCCCCAGCATTTT,CASSYSLGGQQPQHF
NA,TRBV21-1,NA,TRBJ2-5,TGTGCCAGCAGCAGCTCTCGGGACAGGGAAGAGACCCAGTACTTC,CASSSSRDREETQYF
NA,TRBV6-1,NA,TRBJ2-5,TGTGCCAGCAGTCCTAGAGGAGGAGAGACCCAGTACTTC,CASSPRGGETQYF
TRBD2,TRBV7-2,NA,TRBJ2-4,TGTGCCAGCAGCTTATGGGGCGGGAGGGTGGTTGGGGACATTCAGTACTTC,CASSLWGGRVVGDIQYF
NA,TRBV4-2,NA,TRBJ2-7,TGTGCCAGCAGCTCCCGGGGAACGAACTACGAGCAGTACTTC,CASSSRGTNYEQYF
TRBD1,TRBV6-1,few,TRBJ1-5,TGTGCCAGCAGACCGGGACAGGGAAAGCAACAGCCCCAGCATTTT,CASRPGQGKQQPQHF
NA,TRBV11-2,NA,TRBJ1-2,TGTGCCAGCAGCGCAATACTACAGGGAATTGGCTATGGCTACACCTTC,CASSAILQGIGYGYTF
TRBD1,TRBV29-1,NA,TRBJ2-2,TGCAGCGTGACAGGGGCGAACACCGGGGAGCTGTTTTTT,CSVTGANTGELFF
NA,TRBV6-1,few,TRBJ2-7,TGTGCCAGCAGTGAAGCGCGCCGTGAGCAGTACTTC,CASSEARREQYF
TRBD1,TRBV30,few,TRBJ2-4,TGTGCCGGAACTATGCGGACAGGGTATGGCAAAAACATTCAGTACTTC,CAGTMRTGYGKNIQYF
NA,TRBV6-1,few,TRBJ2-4,TGTGCCAGCAGTGAGTCAGTCCTAGCCAAAAACATTCAGTACTTC,CASSESVLAKNIQYF
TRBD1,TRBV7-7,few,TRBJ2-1,TGTGCTAGCAGCTCCTCGACAGGGGTCTACAATGAGCAGTTCTTC,CASSSSTGVYNEQFF
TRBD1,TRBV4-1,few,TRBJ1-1,TGCGCCAGCAGCCACGGACAGGGTCGGAACACTGAAGCTTTCTTT,CASSHGQGRNTEAFF
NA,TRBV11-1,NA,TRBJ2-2,TGTGCCAGCAGCTTAGTCGGTCGGGTCGGCGGGGAGCTGTTTTTT,CASSLVGRVGGELFF
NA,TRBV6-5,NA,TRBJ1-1,TGTGCCAGCTCGGTGAACACTGAAGCTTTCTTT,CASSVNTEAFF
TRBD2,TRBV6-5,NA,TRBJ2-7,TGTGCCAGCAGTCCGGGACTAGCGGGAGTTGGGGTGCAGTACTTC,CASSPGLAGVGVQYF
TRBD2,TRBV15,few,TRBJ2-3,TGTGCCACCAGCAGATTACTAGCGGGAGGGGATATACCGGGGACGCAGTATTTT,CATSRLLAGGDIPGTQYF
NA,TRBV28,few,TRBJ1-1,TGTGCCAGCAGTTTCTCCAACATGAACACTGAAGCTTTCTTT,CASSFSNMNTEAFF
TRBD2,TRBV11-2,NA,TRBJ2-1,TGTGCCAGCAGCTTATCTAGACTAGCGGGAGTTCGTGAGCAGTTCTTC,CASSLSRLAGVREQFF
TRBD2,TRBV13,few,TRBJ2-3,TGTGCCAGCAGCTTAAAAGTAGCGGGAGGGGTAGATACGCAGTATTTT,CASSLKVAGGVDTQYF
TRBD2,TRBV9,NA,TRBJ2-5,TGTGCCAGCAGCGTAACTACTAGCGGTAAAGAGACCCAGTACTTC,CASSVTTSGKETQYF
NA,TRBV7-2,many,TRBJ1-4,TGTGCCAGCAGCCAAACAGGGCCAACTAATGAAAAACTGTTTTTT,CASSQTGPTNEKLFF
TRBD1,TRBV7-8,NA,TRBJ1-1,TGTGCCAGCAGCCCCGGACAGGGTATCGTTGAAGCTTTCTTT,CASSPGQGIVEAFF
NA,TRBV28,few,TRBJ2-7,TGTGCCAGCAGGACCAGGGATTCCTACGAGCAGTACTTC,CASRTRDSYEQYF
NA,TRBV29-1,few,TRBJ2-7,TGCAGCGTTGGACACGCCAGAACATCCTACGAGCAGTACTTC,CSVGHARTSYEQYF
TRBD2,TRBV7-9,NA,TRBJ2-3,TGTGCCAGCAGCTTAGTTTCCACTAGCGGGAGAACCGATACGCAGTATTTT,CASSLVSTSGRTDTQYF
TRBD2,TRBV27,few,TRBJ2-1,TGTGCCAGCAGTTACCCTAGCGGGAGGCCAAACAATGAGCAGTTCTTC,CASSYPSGRPNNEQFF
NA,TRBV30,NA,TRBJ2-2,TGTGCCTGGAGTATATCTAGCGCAACCGGGGAGCTGTTTTTT,CAWSISSATGELFF